These T cell receptor beta chains were read from a single sample in a study of T cell changes during pregnancy in multiple sclerosis. Data came from immunoSEQ multiplex PCR; TCRdb stores just in-frame clones and leaves some out. The table includes about 36,000 clones, 92% detected once. Specimen: CD4+ T cells from peripheral blood mononuclear cells, collected in the third trimester of pregnancy. The receptor set was obtained from a female donor in good health, enrolled as a control in a pregnancy study. Each CDR3 is given with its conserved first and last residue. D genes are given only for firm matches. The size entry is marked missing in some rows and otherwise reads once, few, many or a size class.

TRBV6-1	.	.	14	TRBJ1-2	TGTGCCAGCAGTGAAGAGTGGGGCCCCTATGGCTACACCTTC	CASSEEWGPYGYTF
TRBV30	.	TRBD1	16	TRBJ2-3	TGTGCCTGGAGCCCTACCGGGACAGGGGGTCGAGATACGCAGTATTTT	CAWSPTGTGGRDTQYF
TRBV25-1	.	.	15	TRBJ1-1	TGTGCCAGCAGTGAATATCGGGGGGATAGGACTGAAGCTTTCTTT	CASSEYRGDRTEAFF
TRBV5-1	.	TRBD2	15	TRBJ2-1	TGCGCCAGCAGCACAATAGCGGGGGGGCCAAGTGAGCAGTTCTTC	CASSTIAGGPSEQFF
TRBV27	.	.	15	TRBJ1-2	TGTGCCAGCAGTCCCCCCGACAGGCCGAACCGCGGCTACACCTTC	CASSPPDRPNRGYTF
TRBV4-1	.	.	14	TRBJ2-2	TGCGCCAGCAGCCAAGATCGAGTCACCGGGGAGCTGTTTTTT	CASSQDRVTGELFF
TRBV27	once	.	12	TRBJ1-4	TGTGCCAGCAGCCCTAGGGGCGAAAAACTGTTTTTT	CASSPRGEKLFF
TRBV5-1	few	.	13	TRBJ1-1	TGCGCCAGCAGGACAGGAGCGAACACTGAAGCTTTCTTT	CASRTGANTEAFF
TRBV18	.	.	18	TRBJ2-3	TGTGCCAGCTCACGCAACGCCGGCGGGTCCCTGCCACCAGATACGCAGTATTTT	CASSRNAGGSLPPDTQYF
TRBV5-1	few	TRBD1	15	TRBJ1-2	TGCGCCAGCAGTCCCGGGACAGGGGGCGGCTATGGCTACACCTTC	CASSPGTGGGYGYTF
TRBV5-1	.	TRBD1	19	TRBJ1-2	TGCGCCAGCAGCTCTGGGCACGGGACAGGGGGCGCGCGTACCTATGGCTACACCTTC	CASSSGHGTGGARTYGYTF
TRBV4-3	.	TRBD2	16	TRBJ2-3	TGCGCCAGCAGCCAAGCCACTAGCGGGGGGGCTTATACGCAGTATTTT	CASSQATSGGAYTQYF
TRBV5-6	.	TRBD1	18	TRBJ2-6	TGTGCCAGCAGCTTCCAGGACAGGGCACCCTCTGGGGCCAACGTCCTGACTTTC	CASSFQDRAPSGANVLTF
TRBV27	.	TRBD1	15	TRBJ1-2	TGTGCCAGCTCCCCCATGGGACAGGCGGGACATGGCTACACCTTC	CASSPMGQAGHGYTF
TRBV28	.	.	12	TRBJ2-2	TGTGCCAGCAGTCCGTCCACCGGGGAGCTGTTTTTT	CASSPSTGELFF
TRBV13	.	.	14	TRBJ1-2	TGTGCCAGCACCCCTCCCGGACGGGGAAATGGCTACACCTTC	CASTPPGRGNGYTF
TRBV29-1	.	.	15	TRBJ1-1	TGCAGCGTTGAAGGGCCCCGGGACACTAAATTAAAAGCTTTCTTT	CSVEGPRDTKLKAFF
TRBV28	.	.	16	TRBJ1-2	TGTGCCAGCTTGGCAGGCTCCGTGACAGTAGTCTATGGCTACACCTTC	CASLAGSVTVVYGYTF
TRBV5-6	.	TRBD1	16	TRBJ1-4	TGTGCCAGCAGCCCCGGGACAGGTGTGCCTAATGAAAAACTGTTTTTT	CASSPGTGVPNEKLFF
TRBV9	.	TRBD2	17	TRBJ2-3	TGTGCCAGCAGCCCGACTAGCGGGGGGCATAGCACAGATACGCAGTATTTT	CASSPTSGGHSTDTQYF
TRBV7-3	.	.	14	TRBJ2-1	TGTGCCAGCAGCTTAAGCAGGGCGTACAATGAGCAGTTCTTC	CASSLSRAYNEQFF
TRBV4-1	.	TRBD1	17	TRBJ1-4	TGCGCCAGCAGCCGACAGGGGGCGGGTCTTATAAATGAAAAACTGTTTTTT	CASSRQGAGLINEKLFF
TRBV4-1	.	.	14	TRBJ1-6	TGCGCCAGCAGCCTCGGCCACGGGAATTCACCCCTCCACTTT	CASSLGHGNSPLHF
TRBV6-5	.	TRBD1	15	TRBJ1-5	TGTGCCAGCAGTTACAGGACAGGGATCAATCAGCCCCAGCATTTT	CASSYRTGINQPQHF
TRBV6-1	.	.	12	TRBJ1-2	TGTGTCATCCATGTCGGGGGACGTGGCTACACCTTC	CVIHVGGRGYTF
TRBV9	.	TRBD2	15	TRBJ2-7	TGTGCCAGCAGCGCGGGAGGGGACATATCCTACGAGCAGTACTTC	CASSAGGDISYEQYF
TRBV19	.	.	16	TRBJ1-5	TGTGCCAGTAGTATAGGAAGATCTACTAGCAATCAGCCCCAGCATTTT	CASSIGRSTSNQPQHF
TRBV7-2	.	TRBD1	16	TRBJ2-7	TGTGCCAGCAGCTTAGTCCTTAACAGGGGGCTTTACGAGCAGTACTTC	CASSLVLNRGLYEQYF
TRBV27	.	TRBD1	17	TRBJ1-2	TGTGCCAGCAGTTTATCCGGGACAGGGGGCATGGTGGATGGCTACACCTTC	CASSLSGTGGMVDGYTF
TRBV19	.	TRBD1	14	TRBJ1-1	TGTGCCAGTAGTATCGACAGGGGGGGGTCTGAAGCTTTCTTT	CASSIDRGGSEAFF
TRBV5-1	.	.	11	TRBJ2-5	TGCGCCAGCAGATTCGAAGAGACCCAGTACTTC	CASRFEETQYF
TRBV7-9	.	.	14	TRBJ2-7	TGTGCCAGCAGCTTTGGACAGCCCTCCTACGAGCAGTACTTC	CASSFGQPSYEQYF
TRBV7-2	.	.	13	TRBJ2-1	TGTGCCAGCAGCTTAGGCGGCGGGGATGAGCAGTTCTTC	CASSLGGGDEQFF
TRBV6-5	.	TRBD1	16	TRBJ2-3	TGTGCCAGCAGTTATTCGGGACAGGGAGGCACAGATACGCAGTATTTT	CASSYSGQGGTDTQYF
TRBV7-2	.	TRBD2	15	TRBJ2-2	TGTGCCAGCAGCCCCTGGGGGGGGAGCACCGGGGAGCTGTTTTTT	CASSPWGGSTGELFF